Below, 27 T cell receptor beta chains from the same sample are listed, as sequenced in a study of cytomegalovirus exposure and HLA in healthy donors. The PCR had 60 Vbeta and 13 Jbeta primers. Clones were sequenced by immunoSEQ multiplex PCR, and TCRdb holds only the in-frame ones, with some missing. Among 95,000 to 150,000 clones, about 73% were seen once, and the ten largest hold roughly 3.3%. The sequenced material came from PBMCs. Every receptor here comes from a woman aged 30 to 39 in good health and CMV-seropositive.

V and J are TRBV7-9 and TRBJ1-1; a possible D gene is TRBD1 (5 bases). Germline CDR1 SEHNR, CDR2 FQNEAQ (reference sequence). V shed 5 bases and J shed 5 bases, with 18 bases lying between them. The CDR3 has 15 amino acids. This CDR3 is CASSRGTPGGTEAFF. In nucleotides, the CDR3 is TGTGCCAGCAGCCGAGGGACCCCGGGAGGTACTGAAGCTTTCTTT.

V gene TRBV5-1 combines with J gene TRBJ2-2; possible D gene TRBD2, 5 bases. The V gene lost 4 bases and the J gene lost 3 bases, with 13 bases spanning the gap. The germline V gene encodes CDR1 SGHRS and CDR2 YFSETQ. The CDR3 totals 15 residues. The CDR3 bases are TGCGCCAGCAGCCCTAGCCCCAGTTACACCGGGGAGCTGTTTTTT. The encoded protein is CASSPSPSYTGELFF.

In this sample, this clone turned up a few times. V usage is TRBV5-1 and J usage is TRBJ1-1; the match to TRBD1 covers 7 bases. This CDR3 has 17 residues. Per germline, CDR1 SGHRS and CDR2 YFSETQ. The J segment lost 1 base and the V segment lost 5 bases, leaving 14 bases of the junction unmatched. The CDR3 protein is CASSSSQGGWGNTEAFF. CDR3 DNA: TGCGCCAGCAGTTCTTCTCAAGGGGGCTGGGGGAACACTGAAGCTTTCTTT.

The chain combines TRBV28 with TRBJ1-4; D gene unclear. The V gene's germline CDR1 is MDHEN and CDR2 SYDVKM. This CDR3 comprises 13 residues. Trimming removed 10 bases from V and 0 bases from J, with 9 bases in between. The CDR3 nucleotides read TGTGCCACCACAGACCCAACTAATGAAAAACTGTTTTTT. This translates into CATTDPTNEKLFF.

CDR3 nucleotides: TGTGCCAGCAGCTCTACAGCGGGGGGAACAGATACGCAGTATTTT. It translates to CASSSTAGGTDTQYF. The rearrangement joins TRBV7-9 to TRBJ2-3; 9 nucleotides line up with TRBD2. V shed 4 bases and J 3 bases; nucleotides not matched to a gene: 5. The germline V gene encodes CDR1 SEHNR and CDR2 FQNEAQ (reference sequence). This CDR3 is built from 15 residues.

The chain uses TRBV28 and TRBJ2-7, with a possible D match to TRBD2 (6 bases). The CDR3 is 16 residues long. Germline lookup yields CDR1 MDHEN and CDR2 SYDVKM. V lost 8 bases and J 4 bases, leaving 24 bases between the germline ends. CDR3: CASGLPGTDSWYEQYF. The CDR3 DNA is TGTGCCAGCGGACTTCCAGGGACTGACTCTTGGTACGAGCAGTACTTC.

This chain uses TRBV23-1 with TRBJ2-5, with D possibly matching TRBD2 (6 bases). TRBV23-1 belongs to the ORF category, with a function that is uncertain. This CDR3 contains 21 residues. Trimming took 5 bases from V and 3 from J, leaving 34 bases between them. In nucleotides, the CDR3 is TGCGCCAGCAGTGGTTCCCTCTTGCCCCGGGGGTCTGCCGAGACAAAAGAGACCCAGTACTTC. It encodes CASSGSLLPRGSAETKETQYF.

This clone was recorded a few times. The V and J genes are TRBV27 and TRBJ1-1, with 11 bases matching TRBD1. CDR1 is MNHEY, CDR2 SMNVEV, per germline (reference sequence). Trimming removed 4 bases from V and 0 bases from J; junction bases left unmatched: 10. This CDR3 is built from 18 residues. CDR3 region: CASSSLTWDRGLNTEAFF. The CDR3 region has the DNA TGTGCCAGCAGTTCCCTTACATGGGACAGGGGGTTGAACACTGAAGCTTTCTTT.

This chain joins TRBV5-5 and TRBJ2-7; the match to TRBD1 covers 8 bases. CDR3 size: 14 residues. V gave up 1 base and J gave up 6 bases; unmatched junction bases: 6. Germline V lookup: CDR1 SGHKS, CDR2 YYEKEE (reference sequence). The CDR3, as DNA: TGTGCCAGCAGCTTGCAAGACAGGGGCTCCGAGCAGTACTTC. This encodes CASSLQDRGSEQYF.

The chain employs TRBV5-5 and TRBJ2-2, with D tentatively TRBD1 (6 bases). The CDR3 is 14 residues long. Trimming took 4 bases from V and 3 from J, leaving 10 bases between them. Germline CDR1 and CDR2: SGHKS and YYEKEE (reference sequence). Written as DNA, the CDR3 is TGTGCCAGCAGCAAATACAGGGACACCGGGGAGCTGTTTTTT. Translating gives CASSKYRDTGELFF.

The table lists this clone with a few counts. The chain combines TRBV7-6 with TRBJ2-7; 7 bases match TRBD1. The V segment lost 5 bases and the J segment 2 bases; nucleotides outside the gene matches: 3. CDR3 length equals 13 residues. Germline V gene lookup returns CDR1 SGHVS and CDR2 FNYEAQ. CDR3 protein: CASSLDRTYEQYF. The CDR3, as DNA: TGTGCCAGCAGCCTGGACAGGACCTACGAGCAGTACTTC.

V usage is TRBV5-1 and J usage is TRBJ2-4; 10 nucleotides align to TRBD1. This CDR3 spans 16 amino acids. Germline assignment: CDR1 SGHRS and CDR2 YFSETQ. After removal of 4 bases from V and 6 bases from J, the junction contained 10 bases not matched to a gene. The CDR3 loop reads CASSPRWTGGPNIQYF. In DNA form, the CDR3 reads TGCGCCAGCAGCCCGAGATGGACAGGGGGTCCAAACATTCAGTACTTC.

The rearrangement links TRBV4-2 to TRBJ2-5; 8 bases align to TRBD1. V shed 8 bases and J 2 bases; nucleotides not matched to a gene: 7. Germline CDR1 is LGHNA and CDR2 is YNFKEQ. The CDR3 has 14 amino acids. The CDR3 loop reads CASVQGDRQETQYF. The CDR3 nucleotides are TGTGCCAGCGTACAGGGGGACAGACAAGAGACCCAGTACTTC.

The rearrangement uses TRBV5-4 and TRBJ1-6; tentative D call: TRBD1 (6 bases). In germline, CDR1 is SGHNT, CDR2 YYREEE (reference sequence). The CDR3 consists of 15 residues. Trimming took off 5 bases at V and 5 bases at J, with 14 bases between the two ends. The CDR3 DNA follows: TGTGCCAGCAGTGGGGGGGGCAGAAATAATTCACCCCTCCACTTT. Protein sequence: CASSGGGRNNSPLHF.

V and J are TRBV10-3 and TRBJ1-5; D is possibly TRBD1 (6 bases). Looked up from germline, CDR1 is ENHRY and CDR2 is SYGVKD. The CDR3 runs to 24 residues. Trimming cost V 2 bases and J 0 bases, with 35 bases left between them. CDR3 sequence reads: CAISEPRGVGPLGHLYYSNQPQHF. Written as DNA, the CDR3 is TGTGCCATCAGTGAGCCTCGGGGGGTGGGCCCCCTGGGACACCTTTATTATAGCAATCAGCCCCAGCATTTT.

This sequence joins TRBV19 and TRBJ1-3, with 8 bases aligning to TRBD1. J was trimmed by 1 base and V by 4 bases; bases with no gene match: 6. This CDR3 comprises 16 residues. From germline, CDR1 is LNHDA and CDR2 SQIVND (reference sequence). The DNA of the CDR3 is TGTGCCAGTAGTAATCGGGACAGGCGGTCTGGAAACACCATATATTTT. Protein: CASSNRDRRSGNTIYF.

The sample holds one count of this clone. The chain is built from TRBV2 and TRBJ2-7, with 10 bases lining up with TRBD2. This CDR3 has 15 residues. Germline CDR1 and CDR2: SNHLY and FYNNEI. J lost 7 bases, V lost 6 bases, and 12 bases had no gene match. The CDR3 DNA reads as TGTGCCAGCAGGAAAGGGACTAGCGACCTCTGGGAGCAGTACTTC. Its translation: CASRKGTSDLWEQYF. Complete variable domain (other parts from reference TRBV2 and TRBJ2-7): EPEVTQTPSHQVTQMGQEVILRCVPISNHLYFYWYRQILGQKVEFLVSFYNNEISEKSEIFDDQFSVERPDGSNFTLKIRSTKLEDSAMYFCASRKGTSDLWEQYFGPGTRLTVT.

V usage is TRBV21-1 and J usage is TRBJ2-5; TRBD1 is taken as the D call from the table, unchecked against the DNA. TRBV21-1 is listed as a pseudogene. This CDR3 has 19 amino acids. CDR3 DNA sequence: TGTGCCAGCAGCCCACTGACCTTTAGCAGGGCCCCCCGCCCAGAGACCCAGTACTTC. This sequence encodes CASSPLTFSRAPRPETQYF.

The chain has TRBV7-9 and TRBJ1-1, with D maybe TRBD1 (6 bases). CDR1 SEHNR and CDR2 FQNEAQ come from the germline V gene (reference sequence). CDR3 length equals 14 residues. V shed 7 bases and J shed 4 bases, with 16 bases lying between them. The CDR3 loop reads CASIHTGSTTEAFF. The DNA of the CDR3 is TGTGCCAGCATCCATACAGGGTCGACCACTGAAGCTTTCTTT.

The chain recombines TRBV7-8 with TRBJ2-7; D is ambiguous. The V gene's germline CDR1 is SGHVS and CDR2 FQNEAQ. The CDR3 spans 12 residues. Trimming stripped 4 bases from V and 7 bases from J, with 11 bases between. CDR3 in DNA: TGTGCCAGCAGCTCCCGTGGTGAGGAGCAGTACTTC. Protein product: CASSSRGEEQYF.

This clone was seen a few times. V is TRBV4-1 and J is TRBJ1-4; 8 nucleotides align to TRBD1. Unmatched junction bases numbered 22, after V lost 8 bases and J lost 11 bases. This CDR3 spans 17 amino acids. CDR1 and CDR2 (germline): MGHRA, YSYEKL. CDR3 bases: TGCGCCAGCTCCTCCGGGACAGGTGTAGGGTTGGGTGGGAAACTGTTTTTT. This codes for CASSSGTGVGLGGKLFF.

The rearrangement uses TRBV11-1 and TRBJ2-5, with a tentative D call TRBD2 (6 bases). CDR3 length equals 18 residues. Germline CDR1 and CDR2: SGHAT and FQDESV (reference sequence). V was trimmed by 5 bases and J by 5 bases, leaving 27 bases between them. DNA of the CDR3: TGTGCCAGCAGCAATATGGGGGGTGGAGGGGACGGCGGGGAGACCCAGTACTTC. Its translation: CASSNMGGGGDGGETQYF.

The chain links TRBV29-1 to TRBJ1-5, with D perhaps TRBD1 (5 bases). Germline CDR1 is SQVTM and CDR2 is ANQGSEA. The CDR3 length is 13 residues. The V gene lost 7 bases and the J gene lost 2 bases, with 12 bases spanning the gap. For the CDR3, the DNA is TGCAGCGCCGGCGGGGGAGGCAATCAGCCCCAGCATTTT. Translating it yields CSAGGGGNQPQHF.

The chain joins TRBV4-2 to TRBJ1-3; 7 bases map to TRBD1. The CDR3 contains 16 residues. CDR1 is LGHNA, CDR2 YNFKEQ, per germline. Losses at the gene ends were 4 bases for V and 4 bases for J; bases not matched to a gene: 10. For the CDR3, the DNA is TGTGCCAGCAGCCCGACGGGACAGTTGGGCGGAAACACCATATATTTT. Its translation: CASSPTGQLGGNTIYF.

The chain recombines TRBV7-9 with TRBJ1-2; tentatively, D is TRBD1 (5 bases). Germline CDR1 and CDR2: SEHNR and FQNEAQ (reference sequence). This CDR3 is built from 13 residues. Trimming removed 4 bases from V and 8 bases from J, with 14 bases in between. CDR3 loop: CASSSPDKRGYTF. In nucleotides, the CDR3 is TGTGCCAGCAGCTCCCCGGACAAGAGAGGCTACACCTTC.

This clone occurred a few times. The gene calls are TRBV5-5 and TRBJ2-5; the D gene is possibly TRBD2 (6 bases). V lost 3 bases and J 9 bases, leaving 21 bases between the germline ends. From germline, CDR1 is SGHKS and CDR2 YYEKEE (reference sequence). The CDR3 sequence is 15 residues long. The CDR3 DNA reads TGTGCCAGCAGCTGGGTACGGGAGCGGATTTGGGCCCAGTACTTC. Its protein is CASSWVRERIWAQYF.

This clone was seen only once. The V gene is TRBV19, the J gene TRBJ1-4; a weak D match, TRBD1 (5 bases). Germline-derived CDR1 and CDR2 are LNHDA and SQIVND (reference sequence). V dropped 2 bases and J dropped 7 bases, with 20 bases sitting between them. This CDR3 spans 17 amino acids. The CDR3 DNA follows: TGTGCCAGTAGTATACCGACGTACAGGAGACAAGGTGAAAAACTGTTTTTT. This codes for CASSIPTYRRQGEKLFF.